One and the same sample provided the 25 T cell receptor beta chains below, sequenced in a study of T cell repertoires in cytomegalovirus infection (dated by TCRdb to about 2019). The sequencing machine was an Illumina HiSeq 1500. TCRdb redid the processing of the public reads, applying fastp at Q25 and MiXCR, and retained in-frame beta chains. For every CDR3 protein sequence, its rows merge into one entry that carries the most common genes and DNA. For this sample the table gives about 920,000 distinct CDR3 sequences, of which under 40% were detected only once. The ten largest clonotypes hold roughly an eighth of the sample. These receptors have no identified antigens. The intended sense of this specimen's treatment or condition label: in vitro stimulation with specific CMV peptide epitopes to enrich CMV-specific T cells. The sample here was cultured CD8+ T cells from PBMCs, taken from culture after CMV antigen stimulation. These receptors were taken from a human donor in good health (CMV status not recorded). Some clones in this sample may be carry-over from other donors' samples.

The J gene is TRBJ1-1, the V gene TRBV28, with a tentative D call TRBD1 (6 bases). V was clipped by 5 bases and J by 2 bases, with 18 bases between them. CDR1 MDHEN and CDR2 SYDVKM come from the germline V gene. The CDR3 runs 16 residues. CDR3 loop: CASSPPPRQVNTEAFF. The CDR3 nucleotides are TGTGCCAGCAGTCCCCCCCCTCGACAGGTCAACACTGAAGCTTTCTTT. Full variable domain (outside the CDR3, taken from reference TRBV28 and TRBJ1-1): DVKVTQSSRYLVKRTGEKVFLECVQDMDHENMFWYRQDPGLGLRLIYFSYDVKMKEKGDIPEGYSVSREKKERFSLILESASTNQTSMYLCASSPPPRQVNTEAFFGQGTRLTVV.

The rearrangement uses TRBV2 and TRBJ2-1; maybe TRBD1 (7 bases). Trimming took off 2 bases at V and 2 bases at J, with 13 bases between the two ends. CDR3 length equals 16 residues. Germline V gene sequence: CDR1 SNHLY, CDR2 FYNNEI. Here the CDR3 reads CASSEWGDRAYNEQFF. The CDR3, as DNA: TGTGCCAGCAGTGAATGGGGGGACAGAGCCTACAATGAGCAGTTCTTC.

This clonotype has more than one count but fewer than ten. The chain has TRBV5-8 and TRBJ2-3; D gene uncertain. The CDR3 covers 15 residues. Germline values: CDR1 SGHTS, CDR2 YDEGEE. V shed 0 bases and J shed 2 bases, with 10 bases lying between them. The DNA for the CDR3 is TGTGCCAGCAGCTTGGTAGGGCACTCCACAGATACGCAGTATTTT. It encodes CASSLVGHSTDTQYF.

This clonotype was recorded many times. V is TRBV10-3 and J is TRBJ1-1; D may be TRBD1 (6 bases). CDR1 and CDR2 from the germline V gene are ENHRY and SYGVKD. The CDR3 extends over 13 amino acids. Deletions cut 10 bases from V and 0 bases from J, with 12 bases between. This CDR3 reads CASNDRLNTEAFF. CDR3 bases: TGTGCCAGCAACGACAGGCTGAACACTGAAGCTTTCTTT.

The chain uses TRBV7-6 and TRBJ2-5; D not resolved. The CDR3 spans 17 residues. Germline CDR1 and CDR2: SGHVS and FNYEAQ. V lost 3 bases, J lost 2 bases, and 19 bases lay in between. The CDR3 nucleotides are TGTGCCAGCAGCTTCCGGATCCTGACCGCCACGCAAGAGACCCAGTACTTC. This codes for CASSFRILTATQETQYF.

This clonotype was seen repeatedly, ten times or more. DNA of the CDR3: TGTGCCAGCAGCGTCCCCTCGAAAACAGGAGCCCCTGGACATGAGCAGTTCTTC. The encoded protein is CASSVPSKTGAPGHEQFF. The chain employs TRBV7-2 and TRBJ2-1, with D perhaps matching TRBD1 (5 bases). The V end lost 5 bases, the J end lost 8 bases, and 28 bases lay between the germline ends. The germline gives CDR1 SGHTA, CDR2 FQGNSA. CDR3 length: 18 amino acids.

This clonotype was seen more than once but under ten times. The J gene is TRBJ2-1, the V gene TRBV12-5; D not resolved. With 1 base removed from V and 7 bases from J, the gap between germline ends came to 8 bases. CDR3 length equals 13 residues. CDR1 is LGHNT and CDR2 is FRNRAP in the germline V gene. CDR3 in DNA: TGTGCTAGTGGTTTGGGGTTGGGTAATGAGCAGTTCTTC. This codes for CASGLGLGNEQFF.

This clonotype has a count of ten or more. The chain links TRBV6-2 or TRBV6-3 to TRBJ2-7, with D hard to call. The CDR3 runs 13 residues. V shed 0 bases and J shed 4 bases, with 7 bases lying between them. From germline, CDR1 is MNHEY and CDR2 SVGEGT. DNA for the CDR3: TGTGCCAGCAGTTACTCCCCTGTGTACGAGCAGTACGTC. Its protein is CASSYSPVYEQYV.

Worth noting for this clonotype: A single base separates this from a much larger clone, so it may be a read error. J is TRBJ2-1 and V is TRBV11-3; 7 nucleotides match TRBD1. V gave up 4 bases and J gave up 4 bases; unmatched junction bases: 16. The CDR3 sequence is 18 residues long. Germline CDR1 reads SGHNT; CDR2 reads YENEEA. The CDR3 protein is CASSSDPLRQGWYNEQFF. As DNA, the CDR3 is TGTGCCAGCAGCTCGGACCCGCTCAGACAGGGTTGGTACAATGAGCAGTTCTTC.

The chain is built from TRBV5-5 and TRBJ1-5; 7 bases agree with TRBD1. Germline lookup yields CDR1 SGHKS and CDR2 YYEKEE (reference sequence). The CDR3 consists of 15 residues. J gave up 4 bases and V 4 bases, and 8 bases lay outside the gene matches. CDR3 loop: CASSPQGVWNQPQHF. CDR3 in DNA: TGTGCCAGCAGCCCTCAGGGGGTCTGGAATCAGCCCCAGCATTTT.

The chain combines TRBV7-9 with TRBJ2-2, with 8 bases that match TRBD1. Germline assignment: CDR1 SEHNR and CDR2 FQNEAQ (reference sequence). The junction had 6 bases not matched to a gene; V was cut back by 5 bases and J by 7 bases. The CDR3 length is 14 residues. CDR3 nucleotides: TGTGCCAGCAGCCCGAGGACAGGGATCGGGGAGCTGTTTTTT. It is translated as CASSPRTGIGELFF.

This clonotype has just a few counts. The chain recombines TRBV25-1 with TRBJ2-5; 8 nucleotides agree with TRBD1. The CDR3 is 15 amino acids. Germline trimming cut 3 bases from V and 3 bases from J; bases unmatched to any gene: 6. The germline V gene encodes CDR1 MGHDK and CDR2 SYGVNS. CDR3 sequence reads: CASSDSLDREETQYF. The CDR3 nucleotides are TGTGCCAGCAGTGACTCTCTGGACAGGGAAGAGACCCAGTACTTC.

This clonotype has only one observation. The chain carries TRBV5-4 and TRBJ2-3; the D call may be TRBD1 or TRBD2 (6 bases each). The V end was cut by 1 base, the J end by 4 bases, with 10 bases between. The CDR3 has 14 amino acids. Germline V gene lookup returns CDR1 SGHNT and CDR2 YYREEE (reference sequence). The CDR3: CASSLHGGADTQYF. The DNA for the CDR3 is TGTGCCAGCAGCTTGCACGGGGGCGCAGATACGCAGTATTTT.

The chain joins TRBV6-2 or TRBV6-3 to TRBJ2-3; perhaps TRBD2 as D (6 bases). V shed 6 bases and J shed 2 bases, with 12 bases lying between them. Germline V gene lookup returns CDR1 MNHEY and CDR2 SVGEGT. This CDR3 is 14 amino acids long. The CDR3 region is CASSSRGTTDTQYF. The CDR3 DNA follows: TGTGCCAGCAGCTCCCGGGGGACCACAGATACGCAGTATTTT.

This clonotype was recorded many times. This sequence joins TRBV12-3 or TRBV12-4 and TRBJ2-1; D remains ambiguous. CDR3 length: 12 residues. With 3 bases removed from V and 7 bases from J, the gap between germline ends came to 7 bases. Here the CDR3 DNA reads TGTGCCAGCAGTTTGAACCGGAATGAGCAGTTCTTC. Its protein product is CASSLNRNEQFF.

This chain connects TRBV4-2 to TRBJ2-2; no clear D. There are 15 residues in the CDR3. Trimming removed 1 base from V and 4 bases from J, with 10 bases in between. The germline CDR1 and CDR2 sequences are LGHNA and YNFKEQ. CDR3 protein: CASSQALYATGELFF. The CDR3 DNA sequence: TGTGCCAGCAGCCAAGCGCTTTATGCCACCGGGGAGCTGTTTTTT.

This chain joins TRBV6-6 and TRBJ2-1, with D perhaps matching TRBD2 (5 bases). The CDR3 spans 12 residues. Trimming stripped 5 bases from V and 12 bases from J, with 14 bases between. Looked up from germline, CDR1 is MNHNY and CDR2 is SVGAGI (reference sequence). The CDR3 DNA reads TGTGCCAGCAGTGAGCCACCCGGGATGCAGTTCTTC. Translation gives CASSEPPGMQFF.

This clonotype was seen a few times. The CDR3 loop is CASSYIQGFQTQYF. The CDR3 DNA is TGTGCCAGCAGTTACATTCAGGGTTTTCAGACCCAGTACTTC. This chain connects TRBV6-6 to TRBJ2-5; D is perhaps TRBD1 (5 bases). This CDR3 comprises 14 residues. The germline gives CDR1 MNHNY, CDR2 SVGAGI (reference sequence). Between the trimmed V and J ends, which lost 2 bases and 6 bases, there was a span of 13 bases.

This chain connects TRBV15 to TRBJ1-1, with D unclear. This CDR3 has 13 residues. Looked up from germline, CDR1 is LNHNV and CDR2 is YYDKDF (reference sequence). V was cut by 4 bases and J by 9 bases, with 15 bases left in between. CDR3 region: CATSTVPGNQAFF. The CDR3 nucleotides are TGTGCCACCAGCACAGTCCCCGGCAATCAAGCTTTCTTT.

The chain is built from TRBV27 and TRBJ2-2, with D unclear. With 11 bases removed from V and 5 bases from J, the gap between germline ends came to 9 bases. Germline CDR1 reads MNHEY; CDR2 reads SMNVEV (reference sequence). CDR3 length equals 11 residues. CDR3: CAVVGTGELFF. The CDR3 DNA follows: TGTGCCGTGGTTGGGACCGGGGAGCTGTTTTTT.

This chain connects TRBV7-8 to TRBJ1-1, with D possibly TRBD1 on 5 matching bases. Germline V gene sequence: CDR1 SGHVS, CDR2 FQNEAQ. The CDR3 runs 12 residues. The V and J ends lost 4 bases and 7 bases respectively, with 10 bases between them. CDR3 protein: CASSWDGLEAFF. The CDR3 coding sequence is TGTGCCAGCAGCTGGGACGGACTTGAAGCTTTCTTT.

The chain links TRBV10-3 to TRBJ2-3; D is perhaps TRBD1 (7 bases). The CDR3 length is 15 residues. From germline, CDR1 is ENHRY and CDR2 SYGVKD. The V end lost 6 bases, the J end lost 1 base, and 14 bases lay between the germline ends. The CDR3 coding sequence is TGTGCCATCAGCGTCAGGGGGGACGGCACAGATACGCAGTATTTT. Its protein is CAISVRGDGTDTQYF.

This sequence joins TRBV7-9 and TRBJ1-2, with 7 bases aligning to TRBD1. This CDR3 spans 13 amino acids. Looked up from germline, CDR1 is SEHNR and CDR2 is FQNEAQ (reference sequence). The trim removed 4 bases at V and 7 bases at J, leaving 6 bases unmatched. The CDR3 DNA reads TGTGCCAGCAGCTCAAAACAGGGGTTTGGCTACACCTTC. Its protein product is CASSSKQGFGYTF. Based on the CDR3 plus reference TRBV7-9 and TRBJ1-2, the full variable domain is DTGVSQNPRHKITKRGQNVTFRCDPISEHNRLYWYRQTLGQGPEFLTYFQNEAQLEKSRLLSDRFSAERPKGSFSTLEIQRTEQGDSAMYLCASSSKQGFGYTFGSGTRLTVV.

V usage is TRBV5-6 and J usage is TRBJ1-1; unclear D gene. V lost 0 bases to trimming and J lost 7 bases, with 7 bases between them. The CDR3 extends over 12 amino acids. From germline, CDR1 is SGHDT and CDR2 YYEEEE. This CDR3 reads CASSLGRGEAFF. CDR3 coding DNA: TGTGCCAGCAGCTTGGGGCGCGGTGAAGCTTTCTTT. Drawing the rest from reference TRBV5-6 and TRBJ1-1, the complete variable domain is DAGVTQSPTHLIKTRGQQVTLRCSPKSGHDTVSWYQQALGQGPQFIFQYYEEEERQRGNFPDRFSGHQFPNYSSELNVNALLLGDSALYLCASSLGRGEAFFGQGTRLTVV.

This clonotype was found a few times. In nucleotides, the CDR3 is TGTGCCAGTAGCCTCATATCCCAATTCAATCAGCCCCAGCATTTT. It yields the protein CASSLISQFNQPQHF. This chain links TRBV19 with TRBJ1-5, with unresolved D. V was trimmed by 6 bases and J by 3 bases, leaving 15 bases between them. The germline V gene encodes CDR1 LNHDA and CDR2 SQIVND (reference sequence). The CDR3 sequence is 15 residues long.